This TCR beta chain was sequenced during a study of CD8 T cells in ankylosing spondylitis. General study results and limits: Previously reported in reactive arthritis synovial fluid and blood were some of the motif variants. From matched ankylosing spondylitis synovial fluid, disease-linked clones were reportedly recovered at significantly enriched levels.

Trimming left V 1 base short and J 0 bases short, with 12 bases between. The CDR3 extends over 16 amino acids. Comments on this clonotype: Its target is not known.

Each CDR3 protein gets one entry after TCRdb re-called the 5' RACE reads with MiXCR. This table has about 150,000 distinct CDR3 sequences, under 45% appearing once. The chain couples TRBV12-3 or TRBV12-4 to TRBJ1-1; D remains ambiguous. The receptor comes from a male donor with ankylosing spondylitis. Sequenced material: synovial fluid, either unsorted or a sorted T cell fraction (not recorded which). The CDR3 loop reads CASSLGLSIMNTEAFF. DNA of the CDR3: TGTGCCAGCAGTTTAGGACTGAGCATCATGAACACTGAAGCTTTCTTT.